Reported below is one T cell receptor beta chain. The sample comes from a study of blood T cell repertoires in COVID-19. Turning to the study itself: Sites across the United States, Italy and Spain contributed samples from acute and convalescent COVID-19. The analysed material was cDNA or gDNA that came from T cells, B-cell-depleted T cells, or PBMCs.

As handled by the study authors: Reference gene primer amplification gave estimated nucleated cell counts. Generated by immunoSEQ multiplex PCR, the TCRdb table keeps only in-frame clones and is missing some. The V and J calls and the clone size are those of that table, but D and trimming were determined from the DNA. The table has 150,000 to 200,000 clones, over 85% seen once. Seattle cases were enrolled at active infection and followed longitudinally. The CDR3 loop spans 14 amino acids. The V gene lost 6 bases and the J gene lost 10 bases, with 23 bases spanning the gap. Germline V gene sequence: CDR1 SGHNT, CDR2 YYREEE (reference sequence).

This chain links TRBV5-4 with TRBJ2-7; the D gene is possibly TRBD2 (6 bases). Sequencing was performed on peripheral blood. The receptor comes from a woman between 55 and 75 years old with COVID-19, enrolled during active disease. CDR3 in amino acids: CASTLRGSGGPQYF. The CDR3 coding sequence is TGTGCCAGCACCCTTCGGGGTAGCGGAGGACCCCAGTACTTC.